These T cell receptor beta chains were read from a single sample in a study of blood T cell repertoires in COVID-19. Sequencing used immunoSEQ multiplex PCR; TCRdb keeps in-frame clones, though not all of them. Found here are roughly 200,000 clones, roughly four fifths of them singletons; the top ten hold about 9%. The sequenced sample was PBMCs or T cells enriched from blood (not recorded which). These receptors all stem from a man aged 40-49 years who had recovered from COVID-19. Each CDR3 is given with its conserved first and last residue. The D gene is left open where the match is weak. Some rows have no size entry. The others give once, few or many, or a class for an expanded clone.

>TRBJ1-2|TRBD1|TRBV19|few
TGTGCCAGTAGTTTACAAGAGACAGGGCATGGCTACACCTTC
CASSLQETGHGYTF
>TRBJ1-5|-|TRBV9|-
TGTGCCAGCAGCGCAACAGTGGGTCCCAATCAGCCCCAGCATTTT
CASSATVGPNQPQHF
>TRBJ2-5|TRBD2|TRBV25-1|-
TGTGCCAGCAGTGAGGGGCTTGGCGGGGGTTTGAAAGAGACCCAGTACTTC
CASSEGLGGGLKETQYF
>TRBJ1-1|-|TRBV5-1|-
TGCGCCAGCAGCTCGGGTGATCAGGGGATGACTGAAGCTTTCTTT
CASSSGDQGMTEAFF
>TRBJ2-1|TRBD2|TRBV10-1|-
TGCGCCAGCAGTGGTAGCGGGAGCTCCTACAATGAGCAGTTCTTC
CASSGSGSSYNEQFF
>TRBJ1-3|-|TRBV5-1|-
TGCGCCAGCAGCTTCTCCGGGGGAACTACAAACACCATATATTTT
CASSFSGGTTNTIYF
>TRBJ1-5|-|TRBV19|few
TGTGCCAGTAAGGGCAGGGAGGGACAGCCCCAGCATTTT
CASKGREGQPQHF
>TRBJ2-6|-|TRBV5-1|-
TGCGCCAGCAGCTTGGCTGTCTCTGGGGCCAACGTCCTGACTTTC
CASSLAVSGANVLTF
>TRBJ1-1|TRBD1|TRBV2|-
TGTGCCAGCATTAAAGACAGGGGGCTTGGCACTGAAGCTTTCTTT
CASIKDRGLGTEAFF
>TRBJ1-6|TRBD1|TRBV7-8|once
TGTGCCAGCAGCCTACGTACAGGAGGGGGCACAAATTCACCCCTCCACTTT
CASSLRTGGGTNSPLHF
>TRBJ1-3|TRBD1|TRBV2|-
TGTGCCAGCAGTGAAGCGCTTCGTGGCAGGGGGCAAGGAAACACCATATATTTT
CASSEALRGRGQGNTIYF
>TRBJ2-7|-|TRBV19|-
TGTGCCAGTAGTGGCGCAGGGAAATTCTACGAGCAGTACTTC
CASSGAGKFYEQYF
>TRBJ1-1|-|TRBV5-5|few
TGTGCCAGCAGTCGCCTTTGGACAGTGGGGAACACTGAAGCTTTCTTT
CASSRLWTVGNTEAFF
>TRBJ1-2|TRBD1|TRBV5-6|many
TGTGCCAGCAGCTCCCCCATGGGACAGGGCTATGGCTACACCTTC
CASSSPMGQGYGYTF
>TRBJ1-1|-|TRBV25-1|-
TGTGCCAGCAGTGAGCCGGGCAGGGGGAACACTGAAGCTTTCTTT
CASSEPGRGNTEAFF
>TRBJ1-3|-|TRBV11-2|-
TGTGCCAGCAGCCTTGGGGCCGCAAAGCCTTTATTATCTGGAAACACCATATATTTT
CASSLGAAKPLLSGNTIYF
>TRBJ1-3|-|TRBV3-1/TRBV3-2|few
TGTGCCAGCAGCCAAGGTGGCGGAGGTGGGGGAAACACCATATATTTT
CASSQGGGGGGNTIYF
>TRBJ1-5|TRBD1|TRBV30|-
TGTGCCTGGAGTGAAGACAGGGCAATTCAGCCCCAGCATTTT
CAWSEDRAIQPQHF
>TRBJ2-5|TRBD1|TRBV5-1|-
TGCGCCAGCAGCCCGGGACAGGGTATGTCGAAGACCCAGTACTTC
CASSPGQGMSKTQYF
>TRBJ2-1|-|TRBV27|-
TGTGCCAGCAGGAATAGCGGTCCTGGCTCCTACAATGAGCAGTTCTTC
CASRNSGPGSYNEQFF
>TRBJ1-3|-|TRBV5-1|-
TGCGCCAGCAGCTTGGCGGGGGTATCTGGAAACACCATATATTTT
CASSLAGVSGNTIYF
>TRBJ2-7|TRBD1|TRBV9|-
TGTGCCAGCAGCTTCGGGACAGCCCCCTACGAGCAGTACTTC
CASSFGTAPYEQYF
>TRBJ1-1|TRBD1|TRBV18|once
TGTGCCAGCTCACCTTGGACAGGTGGGGTGAACACTGAAGCTTTCTTT
CASSPWTGGVNTEAFF
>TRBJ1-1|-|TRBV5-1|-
TGCGCCAGCAGCTTGGAGTCAGGGCGCGCTGAAGCTTTCTTT
CASSLESGRAEAFF
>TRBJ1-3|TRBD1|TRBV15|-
TGTGCCACCAACCCGGGGGACAGGGGGTTCGGTAACACCATATATTTT
CATNPGDRGFGNTIYF
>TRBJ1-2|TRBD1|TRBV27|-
TGTGCCAGCAGTTTCCGACAGGGAAGAGGATATGGCTACACCTTC
CASSFRQGRGYGYTF
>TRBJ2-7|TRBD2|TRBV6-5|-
TGTGCCACCCCTGGGGGGGACGAGCAGTACTTC
CATPGGDEQYF
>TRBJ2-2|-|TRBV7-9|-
TGTGCCAGCAGCTGGGGGGCCGGGGAGCTGTTTTTT
CASSWGAGELFF
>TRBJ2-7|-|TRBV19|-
TGTGCCAGTAGTACCCAGACAGGCAACTACGAGCAGTACTTC
CASSTQTGNYEQYF
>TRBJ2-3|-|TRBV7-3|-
TGTGCCAGCAGCTTGTCAGGGGTGAGCACAGATACGCAGTATTTT
CASSLSGVSTDTQYF
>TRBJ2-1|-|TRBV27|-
TGTGCCAGCAGTGCCTCACAGGGATGGGCGGACAATGAGCAGTTCTTC
CASSASQGWADNEQFF
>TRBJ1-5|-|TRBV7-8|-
TGTGCCAGCAGCAAGACGGAGACCTTCAATCAGCCCCAGCATTTT
CASSKTETFNQPQHF
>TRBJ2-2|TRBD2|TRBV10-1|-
TGCGCCAGCAGCCCTACTAGCGGAACCGGGGAGCTGTTTTTT
CASSPTSGTGELFF
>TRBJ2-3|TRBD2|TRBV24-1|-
TGTGCCACTAGCCGGAGCGGGAGAGCAGATACGCAGTATTTT
CATSRSGRADTQYF
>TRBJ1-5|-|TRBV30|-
TGTGCCTGGAGTGTTGGGCAGGTTAGCAATCAGCCCCAGCATTTT
CAWSVGQVSNQPQHF
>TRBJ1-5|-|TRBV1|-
TGCACCAGCAGCCAAAAAGACAGGGATCAGCCCCAGCATTTT
CTSSQKDRDQPQHF
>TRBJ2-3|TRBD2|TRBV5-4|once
TGTGCCAGCAGTTTCGGACTAGATCTCACAGATACGCAGTATTTT
CASSFGLDLTDTQYF